Listed here are 24 T cell receptor beta chains from one sample, sequenced in a study of radiotherapy plus CTLA-4 blockade in lung cancer listed by TCRdb under 2018. The library was obtained by the immunoSEQ multiplex PCR assay. TCRdb limited this immuneACCESS table to in-frame rearrangements with V and J called. A share of clones is missing; checked studies link under half to unresolved V genes, and the rest is unexplained. This sample gives fewer than 70,000 clones in total; around three quarters of them show up just once. The ten largest clones add up to roughly 10% of the sample. The sequences come from peripheral blood, collected from a patient treated with radiotherapy plus ipilimumab. All receptors come from a human donor with non-small cell lung cancer who had a complete response to radiotherapy plus ipilimumab.

V usage is TRBV7-6 and J usage is TRBJ1-1; D not resolved. Trimming took off 6 bases at V and 1 base at J, with 3 bases between the two ends. This CDR3 is built from 11 residues. Per the germline V gene, CDR1 is SGHVS and CDR2 is FNYEAQ. In DNA, the CDR3 is TGTGCCAGCAGGGGGAACACTGAAGCTTTCTTT. Translating it yields CASRGNTEAFF.

This clone was detected a few times. This chain joins TRBV7-2 and TRBJ1-2, with 9 bases aligning to TRBD1. Germline V gives CDR1 SGHTA, CDR2 FQGNSA. V trimming: 4 bases; J trimming: 6 bases; junction bases outside the gene matches: 9. There are 15 residues in the CDR3. The CDR3 protein is CASSSYSRTGDGYTF. In DNA, the CDR3 is TGTGCCAGCAGCTCCTACTCCCGGACAGGGGATGGCTACACCTTC. Full variable domain (outside the CDR3, taken from reference TRBV7-2 and TRBJ1-2): GAGVSQSPSNKVTEKGKDVELRCDPISGHTALYWYRQSLGQGLEFLIYFQGNSAPDKSGLPSDRFSAERTGGSVSTLTIQRTQQEDSAVYLCASSSYSRTGDGYTFGSGTRLTVV.

The chain couples TRBV10-3 to TRBJ1-2; a weak D match, TRBD1 (6 bases). The CDR3 has 14 amino acids. The germline V and J ends were trimmed by 3 bases and 2 bases, with 10 bases remaining between them. Germline V gives CDR1 ENHRY, CDR2 SYGVKD. The CDR3 sequence: CAISDSQGNYGYTF. CDR3 nucleotides: TGTGCCATCAGTGACTCTCAGGGGAACTATGGCTACACCTTC.

This chain connects TRBV7-2 to TRBJ2-5; 7 bases match TRBD2. The V and J ends lost 3 bases and 2 bases, in that order; junction bases with no gene match: 3. The CDR3 spans 14 residues. Looked up from germline, CDR1 is SGHTA and CDR2 is FQGNSA. The CDR3 bases are TGTGCCAGCAGCTTCAGGCGGGAGCAAGAGACCCAGTACTTC. This sequence encodes CASSFRREQETQYF.

The V and J genes are TRBV11-3 and TRBJ1-4; a weak D match, TRBD1 (5 bases). Germline values: CDR1 SGHNT, CDR2 YENEEA. The CDR3 has 15 amino acids. Deletions cut 3 bases from V and 0 bases from J, with 8 bases between. CDR3: CASSFDSATNEKLFF. The CDR3 DNA is TGTGCCAGCAGCTTCGACAGTGCAACTAATGAAAAACTGTTTTTT.

CDR3: CASSLQGANTEAFF. CDR3 bases: TGTGCCAGCAGCTTACAGGGGGCTAACACTGAAGCTTTCTTT. This chain links TRBV5-5 with TRBJ1-1, with 9 bases lining up with TRBD1. Germline V CDR1 and CDR2: SGHKS, YYEKEE (reference sequence). The CDR3 runs 14 residues. The V and J ends lost 2 bases and 2 bases, in that order; junction bases with no gene match: 1.

As DNA, the CDR3 is TGTGCCAGCAGCAGAAACGAACAGGGGGCTGGGGCCAACGTCCTGACTTTC. Its protein is CASSRNEQGAGANVLTF. This chain joins TRBV27 and TRBJ2-6, with 8 nucleotides matching TRBD1. The V segment lost 6 bases and the J segment 2 bases; nucleotides outside the gene matches: 9. Germline CDR1 MNHEY, CDR2 SMNVEV (reference sequence). This CDR3 is 17 amino acids long.

CDR3 residues: CASSPGTGNLEAFF. The CDR3 DNA sequence: TGTGCCAGCAGCCCCGGGACAGGGAATTTGGAAGCTTTCTTT. The V gene is TRBV7-9, the J gene TRBJ1-1; 9 positions match TRBD1. Germline trimming cut 5 bases from V and 8 bases from J; bases unmatched to any gene: 9. CDR3 size: 14 residues. Germline values: CDR1 SEHNR, CDR2 FQNEAQ (reference sequence). The whole variable domain, remainder taken from reference TRBV7-9 and TRBJ1-1, is DTGVSQNPRHKITKRGQNVTFRCDPISEHNRLYWYRQTLGQGPEFLTYFQNEAQLEKSRLLSDRFSAERPKGSFSTLEIQRTEQGDSAMYLCASSPGTGNLEAFFGQGTRLTVV.

CDR3 sequence (DNA): TGTGCCAGCAGCCGTGCCAGCACGGAGACCCAGTACTTC. It specifies CASSRASTETQYF. The chain combines TRBV7-2 with TRBJ2-5; D gene ambiguous. The germline gives CDR1 SGHTA, CDR2 FQGNSA. This CDR3 is 13 amino acids long. V lost 5 bases, J lost 5 bases, and 12 bases lay in between.

Comment on this clone: Within the sample, other DNA sequences also encode this same CDR3. The genes are TRBV10-3 and TRBJ2-3; weak D call: TRBD2 (6 bases). This CDR3 has 17 residues. Germline CDR1 reads ENHRY; CDR2 reads SYGVKD. Trimming removed 0 bases at V and 5 bases at J, with 18 bases between. The CDR3 sequence: CAISESTSRRAEDTQYF. CDR3 sequence (DNA): TGTGCCATCAGTGAGTCCACTAGCCGACGTGCGGAAGATACGCAGTATTTT.

This clone has more than one count but fewer than ten. This chain links TRBV19 with TRBJ1-2; D gene ambiguous. Germline values: CDR1 LNHDA, CDR2 SQIVND (reference sequence). Trimming took off 1 base at V and 1 base at J, with 7 bases between the two ends. The CDR3 extends over 14 amino acids. CDR3 protein: CASSIGIVNYGYTF. DNA for the CDR3: TGTGCCAGTAGTATAGGAATAGTTAACTATGGCTACACCTTC.

This chain connects TRBV18 to TRBJ1-1; D is unclear. The germline gives CDR1 KGHSH, CDR2 LQKENI. CDR3 size: 15 residues. Trimming removed 6 bases from V and 3 bases from J, with 17 bases in between. CDR3 region: CASSPGSRQDTEAFF. The CDR3 coding sequence is TGTGCCAGCTCCCCGGGCTCCCGTCAGGACACTGAAGCTTTCTTT.

This chain joins TRBV5-1 and TRBJ1-4; maybe TRBD1 (5 bases). Germline V gene data show CDR1 as SGHRS and CDR2 as YFSETQ. The CDR3 sequence is 16 residues long. Between the trimmed V and J ends, which lost 3 bases and 0 bases, there was a span of 12 bases. The CDR3 nucleotides read TGCGCCAGCAGCTGGGCCCAGGGCCCAACTAATGAAAAACTGTTTTTT. It yields the protein CASSWAQGPTNEKLFF.

V gene TRBV7-2 combines with J gene TRBJ1-1; D not certain. Trimming took off 5 bases at V and 3 bases at J, with 10 bases between the two ends. Germline V CDR1 and CDR2: SGHTA, FQGNSA. CDR3 length equals 13 residues. The CDR3 is CASSPRRDTEAFF. The CDR3 nucleotides are TGTGCCAGCAGCCCGCGACGTGACACTGAAGCTTTCTTT.

This rearrangement joins TRBV5-6 to TRBJ2-7; 10 bases are a match to TRBD1. The CDR3 runs 15 residues. Germline CDR1 SGHDT, CDR2 YYEEEE. V gave up 3 bases and J gave up 2 bases; unmatched junction bases: 5. The CDR3 DNA follows: TGTGCCAGCAGCTCCCCGGGACAGGGGACCTACGAGCAGTACTTC. It translates to CASSSPGQGTYEQYF.

The count of this clone is one. CDR3 DNA: TGTGCCAGCCGCAACGAAAACACCATATATTTT. Translating gives CASRNENTIYF. The chain couples TRBV27 to TRBJ1-3; D unclear. V lost 8 bases, J lost 6 bases, and 8 bases lay in between. This CDR3 contains 11 residues. CDR1 is MNHEY and CDR2 is SMNVEV in the germline V gene (reference sequence).

V is TRBV19 and J is TRBJ1-1; D may be TRBD1 (5 bases). Trimming left V 5 bases short and J 4 bases short, with 14 bases between. Germline-derived CDR1 and CDR2 are LNHDA and SQIVND (reference sequence). This CDR3 has 14 amino acids. Here the CDR3 DNA reads TGTGCCAGTAGTCCCCGGGGGGGAGGCACTGAAGCTTTCTTT. It codes for CASSPRGGGTEAFF.

This sequence joins TRBV5-4 and TRBJ2-7, with 7 bases matching TRBD1. With 2 bases clipped from V and 5 bases from J, the junction kept 4 bases outside the gene matches. The CDR3 is made up of 13 amino acids. CDR1 and CDR2 from the germline V gene are SGHNT and YYREEE (reference sequence). DNA of the CDR3: TGTGCCAGCAGCTTCCAGGGGGTGCACGAGCAGTACTTC. Encoded protein: CASSFQGVHEQYF.

This sequence joins TRBV11-2 and TRBJ2-6; maybe TRBD1 (5 bases). Trimming pared 1 base from V and 3 bases from J, leaving 7 bases between. The V gene's germline CDR1 is SGHAT and CDR2 FQNNGV. The CDR3 covers 15 residues. CDR3 protein: CASSLVGVGANVLTF. CDR3 in DNA: TGTGCCAGCAGCTTAGTAGGGGTTGGGGCCAACGTCCTGACTTTC.

This sequence joins TRBV15 and TRBJ1-2; 8 nucleotides line up with TRBD1. With V trimmed by 0 bases and J by 7 bases, 7 bases remained unmatched. The CDR3 is 15 residues long. Germline CDR1 reads LNHNV; CDR2 reads YYDKDF (reference sequence). DNA for the CDR3: TGTGCCACCAGCAGAGAGGGACAGGTGACGGGTGGCTACACCTTC. Translation gives CATSREGQVTGGYTF. Looking up the rest from reference TRBV15 and TRBJ1-2 gives the full variable domain: DAMVIQNPRYQVTQFGKPVTLSCSQTLNHNVMYWYQQKSSQAPKLLFHYYDKDFNNEADTPDNFQSRRPNTSFCFLDIRSPGLGDTAMYLCATSREGQVTGGYTFGSGTRLTVV.

The DNA for the CDR3 is TGTGCCAGCAGTTACGGGGGGCAAGGCTACACCTTC. Its translation: CASSYGGQGYTF. This chain uses TRBV6-5 with TRBJ1-2; D is possibly TRBD1 (6 bases). CDR1 is MNHEY, CDR2 SVGAGI, per germline. The ends were cut back, 2 bases at V and 8 bases at J, with 9 bases in the middle. The CDR3 contains 12 residues.

The table lists this clone with a few counts. The chain couples TRBV10-3 to TRBJ1-2, with D maybe TRBD1 (6 bases). Germline CDR1 ENHRY, CDR2 SYGVKD. CDR3 length: 16 residues. The V and J ends lost 3 bases and 0 bases respectively, with 14 bases between them. Here the CDR3 DNA reads TGTGCCATCAGTGACCTTCTTGGGACATCTAACTATGGCTACACCTTC. Amino acids: CAISDLLGTSNYGYTF.

This clone has only one observation. The rearrangement joins TRBV6-6 to TRBJ2-1; 10 bases fit TRBD1. The V gene's germline CDR1 is MNHNY and CDR2 SVGAGI (reference sequence). Germline trimming cut 2 bases from V and 8 bases from J; bases unmatched to any gene: 3. The CDR3 consists of 14 residues. The CDR3 DNA is TGTGCCAGCAGTTACGGACAGGGGGTGGATGAGCAGTTCTTC. It translates to CASSYGQGVDEQFF.

This chain uses TRBV7-9 with TRBJ2-3; a weak D match, TRBD2 (5 bases). Germline loops: CDR1 SEHNR, CDR2 FQNEAQ (reference sequence). This CDR3 region has 18 residues. The germline V and J ends were trimmed by 3 bases and 0 bases, with 19 bases remaining between them. CDR3 in DNA: TGTGCCAGCAGCTTCGGGCGGGTGTCGCTGACTAGCACAGATACGCAGTATTTT. This translates into CASSFGRVSLTSTDTQYF.